Listed below are T cell receptor beta chains from one sample, sequenced in a study of T cells in Graves' hyperthyroidism and ophthalmopathy. TCRdb re-called the multiplex PCR reads through MiXCR, storing one row per CDR3 protein. The sample has about 660,000 distinct CDR3 sequences, 45% seen once. Sequencing used peripheral blood or thyroid tissue (not recorded which). Receptors were obtained from an adult man with Graves' disease, either hyperthyroidism or ophthalmopathy (not recorded which). Each CDR3 is given with its conserved first and last residue. The D gene is left open where the match is weak. Some rows mark clone size as missing; the rest say once, few, many or name a class of expanded clone.

j_call,v_call,d_call,clone_size,cdr3_nt,cdr3_aa
TRBJ2-5,TRBV10-3,TRBD2,once,TGTGCCATCAGCGCAATTCAGACTAGCGGGAGAACTGAGACCCAGTACTTC,CAISAIQTSGRTETQYF
TRBJ1-1,TRBV29-1,NA,many,TGCAGCGTCACAGGGAGAACTGAAGCTTTCTTT,CSVTGRTEAFF
TRBJ1-2,TRBV10-3,TRBD1,NA,TGTGCCATCAGAGGCAGCAATCCGGGACAGAAAGACTATGGCTACACCTTC,CAIRGSNPGQKDYGYTF
TRBJ1-1,TRBV12-3/TRBV12-4,TRBD1,few,TGTGCCAGCAGTCCACAGGGGAGAGACACTGAAGCTTTCTTT,CASSPQGRDTEAFF
TRBJ1-5,TRBV7-6,NA,NA,TGTGCCAGCAGTGCTAGTCTGTCAGACAATCAGCCCCAGCATTTT,CASSASLSDNQPQHF
TRBJ1-2,TRBV25-1,NA,NA,TGTGCCAGCAGTTCCATACGCGGGGGCGTCCGAGACCCGAAGAACTATGGCTACACCTTC,CASSSIRGGVRDPKNYGYTF
TRBJ2-7,TRBV6-5,TRBD2,NA,TGTGCCAGCAGTTACCCGAGTAGATTGCGGGAGAGGCACGAGCAGTACTTC,CASSYPSRLRERHEQYF
TRBJ2-5,TRBV7-2,TRBD2,NA,TGTGCCAGCAGCCAGACAGCGGGGGAGACCCAGTACTTC,CASSQTAGETQYF
TRBJ1-4,TRBV2,NA,NA,TGTGCCAGCAGACAGGGCCGAGGACTCAATGAAAAACTGTTTTTT,CASRQGRGLNEKLFF
TRBJ1-2,TRBV7-9,NA,NA,TGCGCCAGGAGCTTGGCGCCCGGGGTTAACTATGGCTACACCTTC,CARSLAPGVNYGYTF
TRBJ1-6,TRBV7-2,NA,few,TGTGCCAGCAGCCAAGAATACGACAGAACCTCCTCCTATAATTCACCCCTCCACTTT,CASSQEYDRTSSYNSPLHF
TRBJ2-5,TRBV10-3,NA,many,TGTGCCATCAGCAGGGACGAGACCCAGTACTTC,CAISRDETQYF
TRBJ1-6,TRBV14,TRBD1,NA,TGTGCCAGCAGCCAGGAGGGGGCCTATTCACCCCTCCACTTT,CASSQEGAYSPLHF
TRBJ2-5,TRBV19,TRBD2,few,TGTGCCAGTAGTGTTACAGCGGGGGGAGGTATGACCCAGTACTTC,CASSVTAGGGMTQYF
TRBJ2-2,TRBV29-1,NA,NA,TGCAGCGTTAACAGAAACACCGGGGAGCTGTTTTTT,CSVNRNTGELFF
TRBJ1-5,TRBV7-8,NA,many,TGTGCCAGCAGCCATGGACACAATCAGCCCCAGCATTTT,CASSHGHNQPQHF
TRBJ2-5,TRBV10-3,NA,NA,TGTGCCATCAGTCGACAGTCCCAAGAGACCCAGTACTTC,CAISRQSQETQYF
TRBJ2-3,TRBV24-1,NA,NA,TGTGCCACCAGTGACCGGGCCCCAGGACAAGGGACAGATACGCAGTATTTT,CATSDRAPGQGTDTQYF
TRBJ2-5,TRBV2,NA,NA,TGTGCCAGCCGGCGGGGTTGGTCTGCAGAGACCCAGTACTTC,CASRRGWSAETQYF
TRBJ1-5,TRBV2,NA,many,TGTGCCAGCAGTAGCGGGGGCGGTTATAGCAATCAGCCCCAGCATTTT,CASSSGGGYSNQPQHF
TRBJ1-2,TRBV29-1,NA,many,TGCAGCGTGCAGGGGTTGGACTATGGCTACACCTTC,CSVQGLDYGYTF
TRBJ1-4,TRBV10-3,NA,many,TGTGCCATCAGTGAGAGATCTGGGATCGCGCCTAATGAAAAACTGTTTTTT,CAISERSGIAPNEKLFF
TRBJ1-1,TRBV7-2,NA,NA,TGTGCCAGCAGCTCCAAATCAGACAGAGAGAACACTGAAGCTTTCTTT,CASSSKSDRENTEAFF
TRBJ2-5,TRBV10-1,TRBD1,NA,TGCGCCAGCAGTGACGGGGACAGGGGGCTAGAGACCCAGTACTTC,CASSDGDRGLETQYF
TRBJ2-5,TRBV2,TRBD2,NA,TGTGCCAGCAGTTTATCATTAGCGGGAGGCTCGGAGACCCAGTACTTC,CASSLSLAGGSETQYF
TRBJ1-2,TRBV24-1,TRBD1,NA,TGTGCCATCAGCGTTGGGGGAGGCAGGGGGCTTCATGGCTACACCTTC,CAISVGGGRGLHGYTF
TRBJ1-2,TRBV15,NA,NA,TGTGCCACCAGTCCCCGGGACGGCTATGGCTACACCTTC,CATSPRDGYGYTF
TRBJ1-1,TRBV20-1,NA,many,TGCAGTGCTACGGACGGGGACACTGAAGCTTTCTTT,CSATDGDTEAFF
TRBJ2-5,TRBV20-1,NA,NA,TGCAGTGCTAGCTCGGCAGGGGTGGAGACCCAGTACTTC,CSASSAGVETQYF
TRBJ2-5,TRBV7-9,NA,NA,TGTGCCAGCAGCTTAGGCCTAGACCGACGCGCTAGAGAGACCCAGTACTTC,CASSLGLDRRARETQYF
TRBJ1-3,TRBV29-1,NA,NA,TGCAGCGTTGTCCCAGTAGGAAACACCATATATTTT,CSVVPVGNTIYF
TRBJ1-2,TRBV29-1,NA,NA,TGCAGCGCCGGGGGCAAGGGCTACACCTTC,CSAGGKGYTF
TRBJ2-2,TRBV7-9,NA,few,TGTGCCAGCAGCTTGGGTGGGGGTGACACCGGGGAGCTGTTTTTT,CASSLGGGDTGELFF
TRBJ2-7,TRBV6-5,TRBD1,NA,TGTGCCAGCAGTGTAGACAGGGATCCGATCTACGAGCAGTACTTC,CASSVDRDPIYEQYF
TRBJ2-5,TRBV20-1,NA,NA,TGCAGTGCTAGGGGAGGGGGGATAATCCAAGAGACCCAGTACTTC,CSARGGGIIQETQYF
TRBJ2-7,TRBV5-1,NA,NA,TGCGCCGGCAGCTTGAACCCAGGGATGACCTACGAGCAGTACTTC,CAGSLNPGMTYEQYF
TRBJ2-7,TRBV19,TRBD1,NA,TGTGCCAGTAGTACGGGACAGCCCTTCGAGCAGTACTTC,CASSTGQPFEQYF
TRBJ2-5,TRBV7-8,NA,NA,TGTGCCAGCAGCTTGCCGGGGGAGACCCAGTACTTC,CASSLPGETQYF
TRBJ1-2,TRBV12-3/TRBV12-4,NA,few,TGTGCCAGCAGTACCAAAGGGGGAGTGAAGAATGGCTACACCTTC,CASSTKGGVKNGYTF
TRBJ1-2,TRBV20-1,NA,NA,TGCAGTGCTCGACACAGGGTCGGCTACACCTTC,CSARHRVGYTF
TRBJ2-7,TRBV7-9,NA,many,TGTGCCAGCAGCTTAGTCCGGGGCAGCTCCTACGAGCAGTACTTC,CASSLVRGSSYEQYF
TRBJ1-4,TRBV12-3/TRBV12-4,TRBD1,NA,TGTGCCAGCAGTCCCCAGACAGGGTTAAGGAGTGAAGGAACTAATGAAAAACTGTTTTTT,CASSPQTGLRSEGTNEKLFF
TRBJ1-1,TRBV12-5,TRBD1,few,TGTGCTAGTGGTTTCATACAGGGGCTGAACACTGAAGCTTTCTTT,CASGFIQGLNTEAFF
TRBJ1-6,TRBV29-1,NA,NA,TGCAGCGTTGCAGGGACCAGTTCACCCCTCCACTTT,CSVAGTSSPLHF
TRBJ1-5,TRBV9,NA,few,TGTGCCAGCAGCCAAGGTGTAGCCGCCCAGCATTTT,CASSQGVAAQHF
TRBJ1-4,TRBV7-2,NA,NA,TGTGCCAGCAGTTTTATAGGGGCGGGTGAAAAACTGTTTTTT,CASSFIGAGEKLFF
TRBJ1-2,TRBV4-1,NA,NA,TGCGCCAGCAGCCAAGGCGACAGGTCGAGGGGCTACACCTTC,CASSQGDRSRGYTF
TRBJ1-5,TRBV6-5,TRBD1,NA,TGTGCCAGCAGTTCCACACAGGGGTTTAATCAGCCCCAGCATTTT,CASSSTQGFNQPQHF
TRBJ2-6,TRBV9,TRBD1,NA,TGTGCCAGCAGCTCGACAGGGACCTTATCTGGGGCCAACGTCCTGACTTTC,CASSSTGTLSGANVLTF
TRBJ1-1,TRBV2,NA,many,TGTGCCACCACCCGTCGGGGTGGTGCTTTCTTT,CATTRRGGAFF
TRBJ1-6,TRBV20-1,TRBD1,NA,TGCAGTGCCATAGGACAGGGGCTGAATTCACCCCTCCACTTT,CSAIGQGLNSPLHF
TRBJ2-7,TRBV7-9,TRBD2,many,TGTGCCAGCATTAGCGGGAACTCCTACGAGCAGTACTTC,CASISGNSYEQYF
TRBJ2-2,TRBV7-9,TRBD2,few,TGTGCCAGCAGCGAGACTAGCGGGCGGCGTTCCGGGGAGCTGTTTTTT,CASSETSGRRSGELFF
TRBJ1-1,TRBV13,NA,few,TGTGCCAGCAGCTTTAACGCTGAAGCTTTCTTT,CASSFNAEAFF